This entry lists 24 T cell receptor beta chains sequenced from one sample in a study of CD8+ T cells in alopecia areata. Treatment of the sample: oral pan-JAK inhibitor, 5-10 mg twice daily. RNA extraction was followed by reverse transcription into cDNA, which acted as the sequencing template. Some clones are missing from TCRdb's copy, which holds only in-frame ones; the method was immunoSEQ multiplex PCR. The table records tens of thousands of clones, under 60% of them present only once. The sequenced sample was CD8+ T cells sorted from blood, obtained at roughly week 38, from a patient treated with tofacitinib. Receptors originate from a human donor with alopecia areata.

This clone is deemed medium-sized. V is TRBV19 and J is TRBJ2-6; 11 bases are shared with TRBD2. CDR1 is LNHDA, CDR2 SQIVND, per germline (reference sequence). CDR3 length: 18 residues. After removal of 5 bases from V and 1 base from J, the junction contained 7 bases not matched to a gene. The CDR3 here is CASSLHGTSGSGANVLTF. The CDR3 coding sequence is TGTGCCAGTAGTTTGCATGGGACTAGCGGATCTGGGGCCAACGTCCTGACTTTC.

To note about this clone: One end of the junction varies from germline; a read error may be responsible. The rearrangement uses TRBV27 and TRBJ1-2, with 11 positions matching TRBD1. The CDR3 is 15 amino acids. Germline CDR1 and CDR2: MNHEY and SMNVEV (reference sequence). The CDR3, as DNA: TGTGCCAGCAGTGTATCCGGGACAGGGGGCTATGGCTACACCTTC. Protein product: CASSVSGTGGYGYTF.

V gene TRBV4-1 combines with J gene TRBJ1-1; perhaps TRBD1 as D (5 bases). V shed 4 bases and J shed 6 bases, with 15 bases lying between them. CDR3 length equals 14 residues. CDR1 and CDR2 (germline): MGHRA, YSYEKL. The CDR3 DNA follows: TGCGCCAGCAGCCTGAAGGGGAATGGCGCTGAAGCTTTCTTT. It is translated as CASSLKGNGAEAFF.

V usage is TRBV7-9 and J usage is TRBJ2-3; D ambiguous. Deletions cut 6 bases from V and 4 bases from J, with 14 bases between. CDR1 is SEHNR and CDR2 is FQNEAQ in the germline V gene (reference sequence). CDR3 length equals 14 residues. This CDR3 reads CASRPYDSADTQYF. DNA of the CDR3: TGTGCCAGCAGGCCCTATGATTCCGCAGATACGCAGTATTTT.

There are a few counts of this clone. The chain uses TRBV11-2 and TRBJ2-1; D is possibly TRBD2 (6 bases). CDR3 length equals 13 residues. Deletions cut 4 bases from V and 6 bases from J, with 10 bases between. CDR1 is SGHAT and CDR2 is FQNNGV in the germline V gene. The chain's CDR3 is CASSSGGFNEQFF. CDR3 DNA: TGTGCCAGCAGCTCCGGAGGGTTCAATGAGCAGTTCTTC.

This clone was observed a handful of times. The V call is TRBV9, the J call TRBJ1-2; D gene uncertain. Trimming shortened V by 0 bases and J by 6 bases, and 12 bases separated the two germline ends. Germline loops: CDR1 SGDLS, CDR2 YYNGEE. The CDR3 sequence is 14 residues long. CDR3 nucleotide sequence: TGTGCCAGCAGCGTAGATAGATCTAAGCATGGCTACACCTTC. Its translation: CASSVDRSKHGYTF. Variable domain in full (rest from reference TRBV9 and TRBJ1-2): DSGVTQTPKHLITATGQRVTLRCSPRSGDLSVYWYQQSLDQGLQFLIQYYNGEERAKGNILERFSAQQFPDLHSELNLSSLELGDSALYFCASSVDRSKHGYTFGSGTRLTVV.

The J gene is TRBJ2-7, the V gene TRBV7-8, with a possible D match to TRBD2 (5 bases). This CDR3 has 15 amino acids. V was trimmed by 1 base and J by 3 bases, leaving 13 bases between them. Per germline, CDR1 SGHVS and CDR2 FQNEAQ. CDR3 DNA: TGTGCCAGCAGCTTAGATGGCGGGTCTATCTACGAGCAGTACTTC. It codes for CASSLDGGSIYEQYF.

This chain joins TRBV29-1 and TRBJ2-5; D is ambiguous. This CDR3 contains 13 residues. Trimming left V 7 bases short and J 2 bases short, with 14 bases between. The germline V gene encodes CDR1 SQVTM and CDR2 ANQGSEA. CDR3 in amino acids: CSAEVASQETQYF. CDR3 in DNA: TGCAGCGCCGAGGTGGCGTCTCAAGAGACCCAGTACTTC.

The chain uses TRBV4-3 and TRBJ2-5; possible D gene TRBD2, 6 bases. Trimming removed 2 bases from V and 4 bases from J, with 11 bases in between. Germline CDR1 LGHNA, CDR2 YSLEER. The CDR3 spans 14 residues. The CDR3 protein is CASSQTGAPETQYF. CDR3 sequence (DNA): TGCGCCAGCAGCCAAACGGGAGCACCAGAGACCCAGTACTTC.

This clone was recorded at least ten times. The chain recombines TRBV27 with TRBJ2-7; D uncertain. Looked up from germline, CDR1 is MNHEY and CDR2 is SMNVEV (reference sequence). V was trimmed by 4 bases and J by 5 bases, leaving 15 bases between them. The CDR3 has 14 amino acids. As DNA, the CDR3 is TGTGCCAGCAGTTCAGACGGGCGCCGCCACGAGCAGTACTTC. Translated: CASSSDGRRHEQYF.

CDR3 in DNA: TGCAGCGCGGACAGGGGGCAGTACAATGAGCAGTTCTTC. This codes for CSADRGQYNEQFF. The rearrangement links TRBV29-1 to TRBJ2-1; TRBD1 matches 11 bases. The CDR3 runs 13 residues. The germline CDR1 and CDR2 sequences are SQVTM and ANQGSEA. The V gene end was trimmed by 7 bases and the J gene end by 4 bases; junction bases not matched to a gene: 3.

This clone was detected a few times. The chain joins TRBV29-1 to TRBJ2-5, with D unresolved. V lost 4 bases and J lost 5, with 11 bases in between. This CDR3 contains 12 residues. Germline-derived CDR1 and CDR2 are SQVTM and ANQGSEA. CDR3 bases: TGCAGCGTTGTAGGACCTCGGGAGACCCAGTACTTC. Translating gives CSVVGPRETQYF.

The CDR3 nucleotides are TGTGCCAGCAGTAGCGGCGGGAGCTCCTACAATGAGCAGTTCTTC. Amino acid sequence: CASSSGGSSYNEQFF. The chain carries TRBV5-8 and TRBJ2-1; TRBD2 agrees at 7 bases. The CDR3 runs 15 residues. V trimming: 5 bases; J trimming: 0 bases; junction bases outside the gene matches: 5. Germline V gene data show CDR1 as SGHTS and CDR2 as YDEGEE.

The J gene is TRBJ1-1, the V gene TRBV29-1, with D perhaps TRBD1 (5 bases). CDR1 and CDR2 (germline): SQVTM, ANQGSEA. The CDR3 covers 13 residues. Trimming cost V 7 bases and J 0 bases, with 12 bases left between them. DNA for the CDR3: TGCAGCGCCGTGACAGACTTGAACACTGAAGCTTTCTTT. Protein: CSAVTDLNTEAFF.

J is TRBJ2-2 and V is TRBV30, with 8 bases identical to TRBD1. CDR3 length: 14 amino acids. V dropped 3 bases and J dropped 7; count of bases not matched to a gene: 7. Germline V gene sequence: CDR1 GTSNPN, CDR2 SVGIG (reference sequence). CDR3 region: CAWRDREIVGELFF. In DNA, the CDR3 is TGTGCCTGGAGGGACAGGGAAATTGTCGGGGAGCTGTTTTTT.

V and J are TRBV4-1 and TRBJ2-1; the match to TRBD2 covers 11 bases. Germline lookup yields CDR1 MGHRA and CDR2 YSYEKL. There are 15 residues in the CDR3. Unmatched junction bases numbered 5, after V lost 4 bases and J lost 6 bases. CDR3 protein: CASSPGLAVFNEQFF. For the CDR3, the DNA is TGCGCCAGCAGCCCGGGACTAGCGGTTTTCAATGAGCAGTTCTTC.

This rearrangement joins TRBV2 to TRBJ2-5; TRBD2 matches 10 bases. Germline V gene data show CDR1 as SNHLY and CDR2 as FYNNEI. The V segment lost 8 bases and the J segment 2 bases; nucleotides outside the gene matches: 11. The CDR3 is 16 amino acids. The CDR3 is CASGGLAGDLQETQYF. The DNA for the CDR3 is TGTGCCAGCGGGGGGCTAGCGGGAGACCTACAAGAGACCCAGTACTTC. The whole variable domain, filled in from reference TRBV2 and TRBJ2-5, reads EPEVTQTPSHQVTQMGQEVILRCVPISNHLYFYWYRQILGQKVEFLVSFYNNEISEKSEIFDDQFSVERPDGSNFTLKIRSTKLEDSAMYFCASGGLAGDLQETQYFGPGTRLLVL.

The chain couples TRBV2 to TRBJ2-2; D is unresolved. Germline lookup yields CDR1 SNHLY and CDR2 FYNNEI. V shed 7 bases and J shed 5 bases, with 8 bases lying between them. CDR3 length equals 12 residues. The chain's CDR3 is CASTLGTGELFF. The CDR3 DNA reads TGTGCCAGCACTCTGGGAACCGGGGAGCTGTTTTTT. Looking up the rest from reference TRBV2 and TRBJ2-2 gives the full variable domain: EPEVTQTPSHQVTQMGQEVILRCVPISNHLYFYWYRQILGQKVEFLVSFYNNEISEKSEIFDDQFSVERPDGSNFTLKIRSTKLEDSAMYFCASTLGTGELFFGEGSRLTVL.

The J gene is TRBJ2-1, the V gene TRBV25-1; D is undetermined. The CDR3 totals 15 residues. CDR1 is MGHDK and CDR2 is SYGVNS in the germline V gene. V was trimmed by 3 bases and J by 8 bases, leaving 17 bases between them. The CDR3 DNA reads as TGTGCCAGCAGTGAGAGTTCCGCTTTCATCCATGAGCAGTTCTTC. As protein: CASSESSAFIHEQFF.

This clone has more than one count but fewer than ten. Additional DNA sequences in this sample encode the identical CDR3. The chain recombines TRBV11-2 with TRBJ1-1; D uncertain. There are 13 residues in the CDR3. With 1 base removed from V and 6 bases from J, the gap between germline ends came to 9 bases. CDR1 and CDR2 from the germline V gene are SGHAT and FQNNGV. In DNA form, the CDR3 reads TGTGCCAGCAGCTTAGGGGGTCTCGCTGAAGCTTTCTTT. It codes for CASSLGGLAEAFF.

V gene TRBV9 combines with J gene TRBJ2-1; TRBD2 is a possible D gene (6 bases). The CDR3 length is 17 residues. Between the trimmed V and J ends, which lost 3 bases and 1 base, there was a span of 17 bases. Germline V gene sequence: CDR1 SGDLS, CDR2 YYNGEE. CDR3 nucleotide sequence: TGTGCCAGCAGCGCCGCCGTTTCCGGGAGATCCTACAATGAGCAGTTCTTC. Translating it yields CASSAAVSGRSYNEQFF. Complete variable domain (other parts from reference TRBV9 and TRBJ2-1): DSGVTQTPKHLITATGQRVTLRCSPRSGDLSVYWYQQSLDQGLQFLIQYYNGEERAKGNILERFSAQQFPDLHSELNLSSLELGDSALYFCASSAAVSGRSYNEQFFGPGTRLTVL.

The V call is TRBV28, the J call TRBJ2-1; possible D gene TRBD2, 6 bases. CDR1 and CDR2 from the germline V gene are MDHEN and SYDVKM. V was clipped by 7 bases and J by 5 bases, with 18 bases between them. This CDR3 contains 15 residues. The DNA of the CDR3 is TGTGCCAGCACCGTTAGCGGAGAGGTCGACAATGAGCAGTTCTTC. Its protein product is CASTVSGEVDNEQFF.

This clone was observed at least ten times. V is TRBV27 and J is TRBJ2-7; 9 positions match TRBD1. Germline values: CDR1 MNHEY, CDR2 SMNVEV (reference sequence). V lost 5 bases and J lost 2; bases outside the gene matches: 7. The CDR3 spans 15 residues. The CDR3 is CASSNPGTGTYEQYF. The CDR3 DNA reads TGTGCCAGCAGTAACCCCGGGACAGGGACCTACGAGCAGTACTTC.

This clone was detected a few times. The rearrangement joins TRBV7-9 to TRBJ1-1; 9 nucleotides agree with TRBD1. Germline assignment: CDR1 SEHNR and CDR2 FQNEAQ (reference sequence). Trimming removed 5 bases from V and 8 bases from J; junction bases left unmatched: 9. This CDR3 spans 14 amino acids. Written as DNA, the CDR3 is TGTGCCAGCAGCCTCCTGACAGGGGGTAGGGAAGCTTTCTTT. It codes for CASSLLTGGREAFF.